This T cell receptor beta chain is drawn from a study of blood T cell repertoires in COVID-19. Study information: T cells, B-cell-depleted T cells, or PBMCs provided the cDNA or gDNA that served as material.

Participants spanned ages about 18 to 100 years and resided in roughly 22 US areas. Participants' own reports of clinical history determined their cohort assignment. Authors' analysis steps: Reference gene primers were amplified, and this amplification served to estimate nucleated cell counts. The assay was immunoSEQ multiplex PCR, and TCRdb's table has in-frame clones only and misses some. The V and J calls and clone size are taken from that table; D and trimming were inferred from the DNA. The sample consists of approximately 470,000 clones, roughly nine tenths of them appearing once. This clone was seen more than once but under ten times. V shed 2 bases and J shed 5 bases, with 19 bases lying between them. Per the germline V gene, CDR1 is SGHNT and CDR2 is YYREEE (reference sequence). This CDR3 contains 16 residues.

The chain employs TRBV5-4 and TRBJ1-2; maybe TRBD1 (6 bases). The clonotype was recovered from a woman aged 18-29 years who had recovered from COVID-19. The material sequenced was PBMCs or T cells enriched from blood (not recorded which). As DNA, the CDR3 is TGTGCCAGCAGCTTACCCCCCCAAACAGGGATTTATGGCTACACCTTC. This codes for CASSLPPQTGIYGYTF. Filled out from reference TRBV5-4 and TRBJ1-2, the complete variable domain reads ETGVTQSPTHLIKTRGQQVTLRCSSQSGHNTVSWYQQALGQGPQFIFQYYREEENGRGNFPPRFSGLQFPNYSSELNVNALELDDSALYLCASSLPPQTGIYGYTFGSGTRLTVV.